This entry lists 21 T cell receptor beta chains sequenced from one sample in a study of Graves' ophthalmopathy and Graves' hyperthyroidism. Amplified TCR beta CDR3 regions were obtained using RNA transcripts as template. RT-PCR with HTBI primers came first, then second-round multiplex PCR. TCRdb processed the multiplex PCR reads anew with MiXCR; each CDR3 protein has one entry. This sample has around 600,000 distinct CDR3 sequences, with about two fifths found just once. Material for sequencing was peripheral blood. Receptor source: an adult man with Graves' ophthalmopathy.

This clonotype was seen at least ten times. The chain has TRBV6-5 and TRBJ1-1; D gene ambiguous. The germline gives CDR1 MNHEY, CDR2 SVGAGI. With 7 bases removed from V and 1 base from J, the gap between germline ends came to 13 bases. The CDR3 is 14 amino acids. The CDR3 loop is CASNGGLWNTEAFF. CDR3 nucleotides: TGTGCCAGCAACGGCGGACTCTGGAACACTGAAGCTTTCTTT.

To note about this clonotype: This could be a read error, since a much larger clone is one nucleotide away. The CDR3 region is CASGPNHRGAYEQYF. CDR3 coding DNA: TGTGCCAGCGGCCCCAACCATAGGGGGGCCTACGAGCAGTACTTC. V usage is TRBV14 and J usage is TRBJ2-7; either TRBD1 or TRBD2 may fit D (6 bases each). The CDR3 has 15 residues. V gave up 8 bases and J gave up 2 bases, with 19 bases separating them. Germline V gene sequence: CDR1 SGHDN, CDR2 FVKESK. The complete variable domain, with remaining parts taken from reference TRBV14 and TRBJ2-7, reads EAGVTQFPSHSVIEKGQTVTLRCDPISGHDNLYWYRRVMGKEIKFLLHFVKESKQDESGMPNNRFLAERTGGTYSTLKVQPAELEDSGVYFCASGPNHRGAYEQYFGPGTRLTVT.

This clonotype was counted at least ten times. The chain couples TRBV7-9 to TRBJ2-6; D remains ambiguous. The V end was cut by 8 bases, the J end by 17 bases, with 7 bases between. CDR3 length: 8 residues. The germline gives CDR1 SEHNR, CDR2 FQNEAQ (reference sequence). CDR3 nucleotide sequence: TGTGCCAGCGGTGAAATGACTTTC. Its protein product is CASGEMTF.

This clonotype was observed many times. The V call is TRBV29-1, the J call TRBJ2-2; D unresolved. Trimming pared 1 base from V and 3 bases from J, leaving 9 bases between. This CDR3 comprises 14 residues. Germline-derived CDR1 and CDR2 are SQVTM and ANQGSEA. CDR3 region: CSVEVSRHTGELFF. The CDR3 DNA reads as TGCAGCGTTGAAGTTTCACGCCACACCGGGGAGCTGTTTTTT.

The gene calls are TRBV7-3 and TRBJ2-7, with TRBD1 matching 7 bases. CDR3 length: 14 residues. The germline V gene encodes CDR1 SGHTA and CDR2 FQGTGA. V trimming: 5 bases; J trimming: 2 bases; junction bases outside the gene matches: 6. CDR3: CASSPSQGAYEQYF. The CDR3 DNA reads as TGTGCCAGCAGCCCTAGCCAGGGGGCCTACGAGCAGTACTTC.

On this clonotype itself: At one end, the junction sequence differs from germline, possibly due to a read error. CDR3 amino acids: CASSPGTSGASCEQYF. CDR3 sequence (DNA): TGCGCCAGCAGCCCAGGGACTAGCGGAGCCTCCTGCGAGCAGTACTTC. The chain links TRBV5-1 to TRBJ2-7; 11 nucleotides line up with TRBD2. Looked up from germline, CDR1 is SGHRS and CDR2 is YFSETQ. The CDR3 is made up of 16 amino acids. Supplemented by reference TRBV5-1 and TRBJ2-7, the full variable domain reads KAGVTQTPRYLIKTRGQQVTLSCSPISGHRSVSWYQQTPGQGLQFLFEYFSETQRNKGNFPGRFSGRQFSNSRSEMNVSTLELGDSALYLCASSPGTSGASCEQYFGPGTRLTVT.

This rearrangement joins TRBV9 to TRBJ2-5; 8 nucleotides agree with TRBD2. This CDR3 spans 16 amino acids. After removal of 3 bases from V and 1 base from J, the junction contained 8 bases not matched to a gene. The germline V gene encodes CDR1 SGDLS and CDR2 YYNGEE. CDR3 coding DNA: TGTGCCAGCAGCGCCGCCGCGGGAGGTGGCCAAGAGACCCAGTACTTC. Its protein product is CASSAAAGGGQETQYF.

This clonotype was seen more than once but under ten times. This sequence joins TRBV6-2 or TRBV6-3 and TRBJ2-7; D is unresolved. This CDR3 has 11 residues. Germline assignment: CDR1 MNHEY and CDR2 SVGEGT. V was pared by 4 bases and J by 2 bases, with 3 bases between. CDR3 residues: CASSLPYEQYF. The CDR3 nucleotides read TGTGCCAGCAGTTTACCCTACGAGCAGTACTTC.

This clonotype was seen repeatedly, ten times or more. The chain is built from TRBV7-3 and TRBJ1-5, with a possible D match to TRBD1 (5 bases). Germline V gene sequence: CDR1 SGHTA, CDR2 FQGTGA. V was trimmed by 2 bases and J by 9 bases, leaving 20 bases between them. The CDR3 has 16 amino acids. CDR3 nucleotide sequence: TGTGCCAGCAGCTTAGTGATACGTCAGGGTTGGCGGCCCCAGCATTTT. Amino acid sequence: CASSLVIRQGWRPQHF.

Of note for this clonotype: One junction end disagrees with the germline gene, perhaps due to a read error. The CDR3 is CASRLGQSYNSPLHF. The CDR3 nucleotides read TGTGCCAGCAGATTAGGACAGTCATATAATTCACCCCTCCACTTT. This sequence joins TRBV12-3 or TRBV12-4 and TRBJ1-6; D is perhaps TRBD1 (6 bases). The CDR3 runs to 15 residues.

This clonotype was picked up many times. The genes are TRBV13 and TRBJ1-4; D might be TRBD1 (5 bases). Germline V gives CDR1 PRHDT, CDR2 FYEKMQ (reference sequence). The V gene lost 3 bases and the J gene lost 7 bases, with 18 bases spanning the gap. CDR3 length equals 16 residues. CDR3 sequence reads: CASSFSSGTEIEKLFF. In DNA form, the CDR3 reads TGTGCCAGCAGCTTCTCATCCGGGACCGAGATTGAAAAACTGTTTTTT.

The rearrangement uses TRBV7-9 and TRBJ2-5, with TRBD1 identical over 7 bases. V lost 4 bases, J lost 13 bases, and 12 bases stayed unmatched. This CDR3 has 13 residues. The germline V gene has CDR1 SEHNR and CDR2 FQNEAQ (reference sequence). The chain's CDR3 is CASSSHGTVRRYF. The CDR3 bases are TGTGCCAGCAGCTCCCACGGGACAGTCCGCCGGTACTTC. Drawing the rest from reference TRBV7-9 and TRBJ2-5, the complete variable domain is DTGVSQNPRHKITKRGQNVTFRCDPISEHNRLYWYRQTLGQGPEFLTYFQNEAQLEKSRLLSDRFSAERPKGSFSTLEIQRTEQGDSAMYLCASSSHGTVRRYFGPGTRLLVL.

This clonotype occurred once. A much larger clone sits a single nucleotide away, making a read error possible. V usage is TRBV5-1 and J usage is TRBJ2-5, with a possible D match to TRBD1 (5 bases). The CDR3 extends over 13 amino acids. Germline CDR1 is SGHRS and CDR2 is YFSETQ. V gave up 4 bases and J gave up 3 bases, with 10 bases separating them. The CDR3 DNA is TGCGCCAGCAGCACCAGACAGAAAGAGACCCAGTACTTC. Translated: CASSTRQKETQYF.

This clonotype showed up many times. This chain's CDR3 is CASSLDALSSYEQYF. CDR3 DNA: TGTGCCAGCAGCTTAGACGCTCTTAGCTCCTACGAGCAGTACTTC. The chain is built from TRBV7-3 and TRBJ2-7; D is unclear. Germline values: CDR1 SGHTA, CDR2 FQGTGA. The CDR3 contains 15 residues. V shed 2 bases and J shed 0 bases, with 11 bases lying between them.

In its sample, this clonotype was seen many times. The V call is TRBV6-5, the J call TRBJ1-5, with D tentatively TRBD1 (6 bases). Germline V CDR1 and CDR2: MNHEY, SVGAGI. V was shortened by 7 bases and J by 7 bases, with 17 bases between the two germline ends. CDR3 size: 14 residues. CDR3 DNA: TGTGCCAGCACCCCCTCACAGGGAGACCAGCCCCAGCATTTT. Amino acids: CASTPSQGDQPQHF.

A few counts support this clonotype. The chain links TRBV5-1 to TRBJ1-1; D is unclear. CDR1 SGHRS and CDR2 YFSETQ come from the germline V gene. V lost 2 bases to trimming and J lost 4 bases, with 12 bases between them. The CDR3 sequence is 14 residues long. CDR3 DNA: TGCGCCAGCAGCTTAGAACGGGCCGCCACTGAAGCTTTCTTT. It is translated as CASSLERAATEAFF.

This clonotype has a count of ten or more. V is TRBV4-1 and J is TRBJ2-5; D might be TRBD2 (6 bases). In germline, CDR1 is MGHRA, CDR2 YSYEKL. V lost 4 bases, J lost 5 bases, and 20 bases lay in between. This CDR3 has 16 amino acids. The CDR3 spells CASSRIGGVGRETQYF. The CDR3 bases are TGCGCCAGCAGCCGAATCGGAGGGGTGGGGAGGGAGACCCAGTACTTC.

Only one count was recorded for this clonotype. The chain joins TRBV29-1 to TRBJ1-2, with TRBD1 matching over 7 bases. CDR3 length: 15 residues. The germline CDR1 and CDR2 sequences are SQVTM and ANQGSEA. V was pared by 7 bases and J by 2 bases, with 13 bases of the junction left unmatched. The CDR3 sequence is CSDWTTGDRNYGYTF. CDR3 nucleotides: TGCAGCGACTGGACTACAGGGGACCGCAACTATGGCTACACCTTC.

The gene calls are TRBV10-3 and TRBJ1-2; the match to TRBD1 covers 10 bases. The CDR3 length is 11 residues. CDR1 and CDR2 (germline): ENHRY, SYGVKD. Trimming removed 10 bases from V and 7 bases from J; junction bases left unmatched: 3. The CDR3 sequence is CASRDRGGYTF. The DNA for the CDR3 is TGTGCCAGCCGGGACAGGGGTGGCTACACCTTC.

This clonotype was observed a handful of times. The chain links TRBV6-1 to TRBJ1-2; 9 nucleotides match TRBD1. The CDR3 consists of 16 residues. V shed 5 bases and J 4 bases; nucleotides not matched to a gene: 11. Looked up from germline, CDR1 is MNHNS and CDR2 is SASEGT. The CDR3 nucleotides read TGTGCCAGCAGTTACGGGACAGGGAAGTTTATCTATGGCTACACCTTC. Protein product: CASSYGTGKFIYGYTF.

V gene TRBV30 combines with J gene TRBJ2-5, with TRBD1 as a possible D gene (5 bases). V was pared by 0 bases and J by 1 base, with 9 bases between. Germline CDR1 GTSNPN, CDR2 SVGIG (reference sequence). The CDR3 spans 14 residues. CDR3 sequence: CAWSVLDIQETQYF. In DNA, the CDR3 is TGTGCCTGGAGTGTTCTGGACATCCAAGAGACCCAGTACTTC.